These T cell receptor beta chains were read from a single sample in a study of blood T cell repertoires in COVID-19. Using immunoSEQ multiplex PCR, the repertoire was profiled, and TCRdb retains in-frame clones only, with some absent. The sample lists 190,000 or so clones; around 87% were seen once. The sequenced sample was peripheral blood. The receptors stem from a woman between 18 and 29 years old who had recovered from COVID-19. The CDR3 runs from the conserved cysteine through the conserved F or W. The D gene is left open where the match is weak. Size tells how often a clone was seen (once, few, many) or the class of an expanded clone, and some rows leave it out.

j_call | clone_size | v_call | d_call | cdr3_aa | cdr3_nt
TRBJ2-7 | once | TRBV7-2 | NA | CASSLERGLNYEQYF | TGTGCCAGCAGCTTAGAACGGGGATTAAACTACGAGCAGTACTTC
TRBJ2-1 | NA | TRBV21-1 | NA | CASVDRDIYNEQFF | TGTGCCAGCGTAGACAGAGATATTTACAATGAGCAGTTCTTC
TRBJ2-7 | once | TRBV29-1 | NA | CSVSGISLYEQYF | TGCAGCGTGTCCGGTATCTCCCTCTACGAGCAGTACTTC
TRBJ2-2 | NA | TRBV6-6 | TRBD2 | CASSSPSGDNTGELFF | TGTGCCAGCAGTTCCCCTAGCGGAGATAACACCGGGGAGCTGTTTTTT
TRBJ1-1 | NA | TRBV9 | TRBD1 | CASSVDRGSEAFF | TGTGCCAGCAGCGTAGACAGGGGCTCTGAAGCTTTCTTT
TRBJ2-5 | NA | TRBV5-1 | NA | CASSLYQETQYF | TGCGCCAGCAGCCTGTACCAAGAGACCCAGTACTTC
TRBJ2-3 | NA | TRBV4-3 | TRBD1 | CASSQDQGATQYF | TGCGCCAGCAGCCAAGATCAGGGGGCTACGCAGTATTTT
TRBJ1-2 | NA | TRBV18 | TRBD1 | CASIRDRGLGYGYTF | TGTGCCAGCATCCGGGACAGGGGGCTCGGCTATGGCTACACCTTC
TRBJ1-3 | NA | TRBV6-2/TRBV6-3 | TRBD1 | CASSRTGGGNTIYF | TGTGCCAGCAGTCGAACAGGGGGAGGAAACACCATATATTTT
TRBJ2-2 | NA | TRBV19 | TRBD1 | CASSRRDRGRGTGELFF | TGTGCCAGTAGTAGACGCGACAGGGGGCGCGGGACCGGGGAGCTGTTTTTT
TRBJ1-4 | NA | TRBV5-1 | NA | CASSFAGLMANEKLFF | TGCGCCAGCAGCTTTGCAGGGTTAATGGCTAATGAAAAACTGTTTTTT
TRBJ1-4 | NA | TRBV5-6 | TRBD1 | CASSFLPRTGQGEKLFF | TGTGCCAGCAGCTTCCTTCCCCGGACGGGACAGGGGGAAAAACTGTTTTTT
TRBJ1-2 | once | TRBV7-2 | TRBD1 | CASSPPGGQGAYGYTF | TGTGCCAGCAGCCCTCCGGGTGGACAGGGCGCTTATGGCTACACCTTC
TRBJ2-2 | few | TRBV5-1 | TRBD1 | CASSNRDRDTGELFF | TGCGCCAGCAGCAACCGGGACAGGGACACCGGGGAGCTGTTTTTT
TRBJ1-2 | NA | TRBV4-3 | TRBD1 | CASSQDAGQGLNGYTF | TGCGCCAGCAGCCAAGATGCAGGACAGGGCTTAAATGGCTACACCTTC
TRBJ1-2 | NA | TRBV6-5 | TRBD1 | CASSPSGTGRNTF | TGTGCCAGCAGTCCGTCCGGGACAGGGAGAAACACCTTC
TRBJ2-2 | once | TRBV6-5 | NA | CASSWRAGELFF | TGTGCCAGCAGTTGGAGGGCCGGGGAGCTGTTTTTT
TRBJ2-6 | NA | TRBV7-6 | TRBD1 | CASSDDRVYGANVLTF | TGTGCCAGCAGCGATGACAGGGTGTATGGGGCCAACGTCCTGACTTTC
TRBJ2-6 | NA | TRBV9 | NA | CASSAVRSGANVLTF | TGTGCCAGCAGCGCCGTCCGCTCTGGGGCCAACGTCCTGACTTTC
TRBJ2-3 | NA | TRBV2 | NA | CASSEGVSASTDTQYF | TGTGCCAGCAGTGAAGGGGTTAGCGCGAGCACAGATACGCAGTATTTT
TRBJ2-3 | NA | TRBV6-5 | TRBD1 | CASRRTGGTDTQYF | TGTGCCAGCAGGCGGACAGGGGGCACAGATACGCAGTATTTT
TRBJ1-2 | once | TRBV6-5 | TRBD1 | CASSYERAGGNYGYTF | TGTGCCAGCAGTTACGAACGGGCAGGGGGGAACTATGGCTACACCTTC
TRBJ1-2 | NA | TRBV7-8 | NA | CASSRSGGTNYGYTF | TGTGCCAGCAGCCGATCGGGGGGAACCAACTATGGCTACACCTTC
TRBJ2-2 | NA | TRBV6-5 | TRBD2 | CATAPGLAGSGELFF | TGTGCCACCGCACCGGGACTAGCGGGATCCGGGGAGCTGTTTTTT
TRBJ1-1 | NA | TRBV6-2/TRBV6-3 | NA | CASTPGGTGTEAFF | TGTGCCAGCACCCCAGGAGGGACGGGCACTGAAGCTTTCTTT
TRBJ2-3 | few | TRBV24-1 | TRBD2 | CATKGAGATDTQYF | TGTGCCACCAAGGGAGCGGGGGCTACAGATACGCAGTATTTT
TRBJ2-1 | NA | TRBV20-1 | NA | CSASVMNEQFF | TGCAGTGCTAGTGTAATGAATGAGCAGTTCTTC
TRBJ2-2 | NA | TRBV9 | NA | CASSANENRANTGELFF | TGTGCCAGCAGCGCCAATGAGAACAGGGCGAACACCGGGGAGCTGTTTTTT
TRBJ1-1 | NA | TRBV10-2 | NA | CASSLPWGPTEAFF | TGCGCCAGCAGTCTTCCCTGGGGGCCCACTGAAGCTTTCTTT
TRBJ2-1 | NA | TRBV14 | NA | CASSHEGEQFF | TGTGCCAGCAGCCACGAGGGTGAGCAGTTCTTC
TRBJ1-5 | NA | TRBV2 | NA | CASGGGKNQPQHF | TGTGCCAGCGGCGGAGGGAAAAATCAGCCCCAGCATTTT
TRBJ2-7 | NA | TRBV7-2 | TRBD1 | CASSLFAGTGAEQYF | TGTGCCAGCAGCTTATTTGCCGGCACAGGGGCCGAGCAGTACTTC
TRBJ2-2 | NA | TRBV7-9 | NA | CASSLAIGPPGELFF | TGTGCCAGCAGCTTAGCGATTGGCCCCCCCGGGGAGCTGTTTTTT
TRBJ2-7 | NA | TRBV2 | TRBD1 | CASSGVRDRDSYEQYF | TGTGCCAGCAGTGGAGTGAGGGACAGGGACAGTTACGAGCAGTACTTC
TRBJ1-3 | NA | TRBV9 | NA | CASSVSSGNTIYF | TGTGCCAGCAGCGTTAGCTCTGGAAACACCATATATTTT
TRBJ2-5 | NA | TRBV5-1 | TRBD2 | CASSLGLAQETQYF | TGCGCCAGCAGCTTGGGACTAGCCCAAGAGACCCAGTACTTC
TRBJ2-1 | NA | TRBV9 | TRBD2 | CASSAPSGGPYNEQFF | TGTGCCAGCAGCGCGCCTTCGGGGGGTCCCTACAATGAGCAGTTCTTC
TRBJ2-1 | NA | TRBV5-6 | NA | CASSFGGRSPSSYNEQFF | TGTGCCAGCAGCTTTGGAGGGCGGAGCCCGAGCTCCTACAATGAGCAGTTCTTC
TRBJ2-7 | NA | TRBV27 | TRBD1 | CASATGTGGYEQYF | TGTGCCAGTGCGACCGGGACAGGGGGCTACGAGCAGTACTTC
TRBJ2-1 | once | TRBV3-1/TRBV3-2 | TRBD1 | CASSQDPGQGAGYNEQFF | TGTGCCAGCAGCCAAGACCCCGGACAGGGGGCGGGCTACAATGAGCAGTTCTTC
TRBJ2-3 | NA | TRBV4-1 | TRBD2 | CASSPFLAGGRDDTQYF | TGCGCCAGCAGCCCTTTCTTAGCGGGGGGGCGGGATGATACGCAGTATTTT
TRBJ1-3 | NA | TRBV11-2 | TRBD1 | CASRVTGVSGNTIYF | TGTGCCAGCAGAGTTACAGGGGTCTCTGGAAACACCATATATTTT
TRBJ1-1 | NA | TRBV9 | TRBD1 | CASSPYRGPTEAFF | TGTGCCAGCAGCCCCTACAGGGGGCCCACTGAAGCTTTCTTT
TRBJ2-5 | NA | TRBV4-1 | NA | CASRTLIQETQYF | TGCGCCAGCCGGACACTGATTCAAGAGACCCAGTACTTC
TRBJ2-3 | NA | TRBV6-4 | NA | CASSVEGQITDTQYF | TGTGCCAGCAGTGTGGAGGGCCAGATCACAGATACGCAGTATTTT
TRBJ1-4 | NA | TRBV4-3 | NA | CASSQDSQRSQGGEKLFF | TGCGCCAGCAGCCAAGATTCCCAACGTTCACAGGGCGGTGAAAAACTGTTTTTT
TRBJ2-7 | NA | TRBV4-1 | TRBD1 | CASSPSRDRSYEQYF | TGCGCCAGCAGCCCCTCCCGGGACAGGTCCTACGAGCAGTACTTC